This T cell receptor (beta chain) derives from a study of human thymus T cells. V was trimmed by 0 bases and J by 1 base, leaving 15 bases between them. This CDR3 comprises 18 residues. CDR1 and CDR2 (germline): LGHNA, YNFKEQ. From resections taken during corrective heart surgery, the thymus tissue was obtained. Only in-frame clones appear in the TCRdb table, and some are missing; sequencing was by immunoSEQ multiplex PCR. The data hold about 78,000 clones, with roughly 96% observed a single time. The chain combines TRBV4-2 with TRBJ2-2, with D possibly being TRBD2 (6 bases). The receptor comes from a boy younger than two with a congenital heart defect but otherwise immunologically healthy. What was sequenced was thymus tissue. CDR3 region: CASSQESGLVLNTGELFF. The CDR3 DNA reads TGTGCCAGCAGCCAAGAAAGCGGGCTAGTCCTGAACACCGGGGAGCTGTTTTTT.